Each of the 2 T cell receptor beta chains below was sequenced from the same sample in a study of blood T cells in healthy people across ages. With a J-beta primer mix and a sample-barcoded 5' primer, a second PCR ran about 7 to 12 cycles. TCRdb reanalysed the 5' RACE reads using MiXCR and keeps one entry per CDR3 protein. The sample consists of about 730,000 distinct CDR3 sequences, roughly 47% of them appearing once. Input material: blood. The receptors come from a woman aged 55 to 70 in good health.

This chain uses TRBV20-1 with TRBJ2-7; 7 bases match TRBD2. Germline lookup yields CDR1 DFQATT and CDR2 SNEGSKA (reference sequence). The V segment lost 2 bases and the J segment 2 bases; nucleotides outside the gene matches: 6. CDR3 length: 14 residues. The CDR3 sequence is CSARSLGTTYEQYF. The CDR3, as DNA: TGCAGTGCTAGATCCCTAGGGACTACCTACGAGCAGTACTTC.

This clonotype has just a few counts. This chain joins TRBV5-6 and TRBJ2-7; 7 nucleotides match TRBD1. The CDR3 sequence is 15 residues long. Germline-derived CDR1 and CDR2 are SGHDT and YYEEEE. V was clipped by 4 bases and J by 3 bases; unmatched bases: 10. The CDR3 reads CASSPRDRDLYEQYF. The CDR3 bases are TGTGCCAGCAGCCCCCGGGACAGAGACCTCTACGAGCAGTACTTC.